The count of the clone carrying this T cell receptor (beta chain) is one. Its antigen remains unknown. The source of the sample is a study of cytomegalovirus exposure and HLA in healthy donors. Study findings and constraints: Reports credit the classifier with highly specific, highly sensitive diagnosis of cytomegalovirus status. Prior analysis indicated that the majority of TCR beta V segments exhibited productivity approximately 87% or approximately 30% of the time. Researchers reported from a later analysis that most CMV-associated TCR beta chains appeared HLA-restricted.

The PCR employed 60 Vbeta primers together with 13 Jbeta primers. Method: immunoSEQ multiplex PCR; TCRdb's copy keeps in-frame clones and lacks some. The sample shows tens of thousands of clones, about 84% of them seen only once. Germline V CDR1 and CDR2: SEHNR, FQNEAQ (reference sequence). V lost 2 bases and J lost 5, with 19 bases in between. CDR3 length equals 16 residues. Sequenced input: PBMCs. This sequence originates from a male donor in good health and CMV-seronegative. The chain uses TRBV7-9 and TRBJ2-7; D unclear. This CDR3 reads CASSLRLGGASDEQYF. For the CDR3, the DNA is TGTGCCAGCAGCTTAAGGCTCGGCGGAGCGTCTGACGAGCAGTACTTC.